This T cell receptor beta chain was retrieved from a study of T cell responses to AZD1222 COVID-19 vaccine. Libraries were prepared by immunoSEQ multiplex PCR; TCRdb keeps only in-frame clonotypes and omits some of them. Among about 120,000 clones, about nine tenths were seen once, and the ten largest hold 14% to 15%. V was pared by 5 bases and J by 2 bases, with 6 bases of the junction left unmatched. The CDR3 is 16 residues long. Germline V CDR1 and CDR2: MNHEY, SMNVEV (reference sequence). Material: peripheral blood, obtained on day 0 of AZD1222 vaccination. The TCR originated in an adult in good health. The chain recombines TRBV27 with TRBJ2-4; 10 positions match TRBD1. Here the CDR3 reads CASSPRQGASKNIQYF. CDR3 bases: TGTGCCAGCAGTCCCCGACAGGGGGCGTCCAAAAACATTCAGTACTTC.